The clone carrying this TCR beta chain turned up a few times. The record originates from a study of identical twins. TCRdb reprocessed the 5' RACE reads via MiXCR and lists one record per CDR3 protein. The sample carries some 660,000 distinct CDR3 sequences, 8.5% to 9% recorded once. The CDR3 contains 12 residues. Trimming left V 7 bases short and J 7 bases short, with 8 bases between. The germline gives CDR1 SNHLY, CDR2 FYNNEI. The data also belong to a second study, concerning yellow fever vaccine responses in identical twins.

V gene TRBV2 combines with J gene TRBJ1-6; D gene ambiguous. Sequencing used PBMCs. The sequence came from a woman between 18 and 30 years old in good health. In DNA form, the CDR3 reads TGTGCCAGCAAGGGTGAAAATTCACCCCTCCACTTT. Translation gives CASKGENSPLHF.